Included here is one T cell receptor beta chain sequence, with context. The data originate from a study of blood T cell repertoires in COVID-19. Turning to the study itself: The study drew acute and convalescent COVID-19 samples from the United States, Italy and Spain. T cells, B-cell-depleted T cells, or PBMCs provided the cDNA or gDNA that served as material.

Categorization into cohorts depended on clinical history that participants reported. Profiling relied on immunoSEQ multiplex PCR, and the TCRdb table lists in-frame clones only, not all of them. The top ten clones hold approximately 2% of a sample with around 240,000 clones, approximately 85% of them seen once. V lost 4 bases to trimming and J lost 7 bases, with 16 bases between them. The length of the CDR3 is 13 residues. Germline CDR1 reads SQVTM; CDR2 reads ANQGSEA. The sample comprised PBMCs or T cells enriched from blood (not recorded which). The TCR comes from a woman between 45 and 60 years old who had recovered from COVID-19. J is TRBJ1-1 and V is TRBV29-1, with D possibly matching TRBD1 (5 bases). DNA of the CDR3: TGCAGCGTTGGTCAGGGAAGGAGTGATGAAGCTTTCTTT. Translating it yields CSVGQGRSDEAFF.